The clone carrying this T cell receptor (beta chain) has only a few counts. Its target is unknown. From around 440 ng of RNA, a library with molecular barcoded alpha/delta and beta/gamma adaptors was made. MiXCR was run by TCRdb on the reads, yielding one entry per CDR3 protein. The sample has about 39,000 distinct CDR3 sequences; roughly an eighth are singletons. The source of the sample is a study of read filtering for tumor transcriptome and immune sequencing. Study information: The cohort had approximately 16 men and approximately 13 women aged about 47 to 80, mean roughly 66 years. RNA-seq yielded only about 85 to 1273 TCR reads, IR-seq about 4 to 11 million. R-ISS stage counts were roughly eight for I, 15 to 20 for II, more than 5 for III. Findings of the study overall: Even smaller IR-seq throughput identified most shared clonotypes.

V gave up 4 bases and J gave up 9 bases; unmatched junction bases: 10. Germline lookup yields CDR1 SGHRS and CDR2 YFSETQ. The CDR3 runs 15 residues. The V and J genes are TRBV5-1 and TRBJ2-1; 10 positions match TRBD1. What was sequenced was a population of CD138-negative cells sorted from bone marrow. The sequence came from a donor aged 40 or over with multiple myeloma. CDR3 region: CASSPRDRGRGEQFF. DNA of the CDR3: TGCGCCAGCAGCCCAAGGGACAGGGGACGGGGTGAGCAGTTCTTC.